This T cell receptor beta chain was recorded in a study of T cells in Graves' hyperthyroidism and ophthalmopathy. The overall study: Prior to any treatment, at the point of initial diagnosis, peripheral blood was collected.

A note on this clonotype: The junction departs from germline at one end; a sequencing error may be responsible.

Germline V gene lookup returns CDR1 MNHEY and CDR2 SVGAGI. This CDR3 is built from 13 residues. For ophthalmopathy patients, the Clinical Activity Score was at least 3 and the NOSPECS grade at least 4; duration was under 3 months. RNA transcripts were the template for amplifying TCR beta CDR3 regions. When the TCR CDR3 underwent first-round RT-PCR, the HTBI primer set was used. One entry per CDR3 protein, called by TCRdb with MiXCR from the multiplex PCR reads. The sample includes about 380,000 distinct CDR3 sequences, about 18% of them seen just once. This clonotype originated in a man aged 18-30 years with Graves' ophthalmopathy. This chain joins TRBV6-5 and TRBJ1-5; D uncertain. The sample taken for sequencing was blood. In DNA, the CDR3 is TGTGCCGGCAGTTACGAATCGAGTCAGCCCCAGCATTTT. Translated: CAGSYESSQPQHF.